These T cell receptor beta chains were read from a single sample in a study of T cells after yellow fever vaccination. TCRdb passed the 5' RACE reads through MiXCR, listing each CDR3 protein once. The repertoire has under 150,000 distinct CDR3 sequences, roughly 15% of them found once; the top ten carry around 46%. This specimen consisted of CD8+ T cells sorted from PBMCs, obtained 5 days after the yellow fever booster vaccination. These receptor sequences come from a man between 18 and 35 years old who received the YFV17D yellow fever vaccine. Each CDR3 is given with its conserved first and last residue. The D gene is left open where the match is weak. Part of the rows lack a size; the others show once, few, many or a class for expanded clones.

CDR3 protein: CASFGADYGYTF
CDR3 DNA: TGTGCCAGCTTCGGGGCGGACTATGGCTACACCTTC
V gene: TRBV7-8
clone size: -
D gene: -
J gene: TRBJ1-2

CDR3 protein: CSGWGLAGGIEQFF
CDR3 DNA: TGCAGCGGATGGGGACTAGCGGGGGGGATTGAGCAGTTCTTC
V gene: TRBV29-1
clone size: many
D gene: TRBD2
J gene: TRBJ2-1

CDR3 protein: CASSLDHRGGYIEQYF
CDR3 DNA: TGTGCCAGCAGCTTAGATCACAGGGGGGGATATATCGAGCAGTACTTC
V gene: TRBV7-9
clone size: few
D gene: -
J gene: TRBJ2-7

CDR3 protein: CASSLASGGYNEQFF
CDR3 DNA: TGCGCCAGCAGCTTGGCTAGCGGGGGTTACAATGAGCAGTTCTTC
V gene: TRBV5-1
clone size: many
D gene: TRBD2
J gene: TRBJ2-1

CDR3 protein: CSVEGQGSSDTQYF
CDR3 DNA: TGCAGCGTTGAAGGGCAGGGCTCCTCAGATACGCAGTATTTT
V gene: TRBV29-1
clone size: few
D gene: -
J gene: TRBJ2-3

CDR3 protein: CASSLRGFGFTGELFF
CDR3 DNA: TGCGCCAGCAGCTTGCGAGGTTTTGGTTTCACCGGGGAGCTGTTTTTT
V gene: TRBV5-1
clone size: few
D gene: -
J gene: TRBJ2-2

CDR3 protein: CASSDSSGGEETQYF
CDR3 DNA: TGTGCCAGCAGTGACTCCAGCGGGGGGGAAGAGACCCAGTACTTC
V gene: TRBV25-1
clone size: many
D gene: TRBD2
J gene: TRBJ2-5

CDR3 protein: CASSQVQVLEPTDTQYF
CDR3 DNA: TGCGCCAGCAGCCAAGTCCAAGTTCTTGAACCCACAGATACGCAGTATTTT
V gene: TRBV4-1
clone size: -
D gene: -
J gene: TRBJ2-3

CDR3 protein: CSARDWGGDFPDTQYF
CDR3 DNA: TGCAGTGCTAGAGATTGGGGCGGGGACTTCCCAGATACGCAGTATTTT
V gene: TRBV20-1
clone size: -
D gene: -
J gene: TRBJ2-3

CDR3 protein: CASSGTGTDTQYF
CDR3 DNA: TGTGCCAGCAGCGGTACCGGCACAGATACGCAGTATTTT
V gene: TRBV12-3/TRBV12-4
clone size: many
D gene: -
J gene: TRBJ2-3

CDR3 protein: CASSLAPLSGRETQYF
CDR3 DNA: TGTGCCAGCAGCTTAGCGCCCCTGAGCGGACGAGAGACCCAGTACTTC
V gene: TRBV7-9
clone size: few
D gene: -
J gene: TRBJ2-5

CDR3 protein: CASSYSGTTSTDTQYF
CDR3 DNA: TGTGCCAGCAGCTACTCCGGGACAACTAGCACAGATACGCAGTATTTT
V gene: TRBV5-6
clone size: -
D gene: -
J gene: TRBJ2-3

CDR3 protein: CSVQQVEAFF
CDR3 DNA: TGCAGCGTTCAACAGGTAGAAGCTTTCTTT
V gene: TRBV29-1
clone size: -
D gene: -
J gene: TRBJ1-1

CDR3 protein: CASSFPNLNTEAFF
CDR3 DNA: TGTGCCAGCAGCTTCCCGAACCTGAACACTGAAGCTTTCTTT
V gene: TRBV7-2
clone size: -
D gene: -
J gene: TRBJ1-1

CDR3 protein: CASSFGAGGPSYNEQFF
CDR3 DNA: TGTGCCAGCAGTTTTGGTGCGGGGGGGCCCTCCTACAATGAGCAGTTCTTC
V gene: TRBV12-3/TRBV12-4
clone size: -
D gene: TRBD2
J gene: TRBJ2-1

CDR3 protein: CASSLGVTEAFF
CDR3 DNA: TGCGCCAGCAGCCTCGGGGTCACTGAAGCTTTCTTT
V gene: TRBV5-1
clone size: few
D gene: -
J gene: TRBJ1-1

CDR3 protein: CASSRDTQVNTEAFF
CDR3 DNA: TGTGCCAGCAGTCGGGACACCCAAGTGAACACTGAAGCTTTCTTT
V gene: TRBV12-3/TRBV12-4
clone size: few
D gene: -
J gene: TRBJ1-1

CDR3 protein: CASSPPRVGGTDTQYF
CDR3 DNA: TGTGCCAGCTCACCACCGAGAGTCGGGGGCACAGATACGCAGTATTTT
V gene: TRBV18
clone size: few
D gene: -
J gene: TRBJ2-3

CDR3 protein: CASIRTPGWNEQFF
CDR3 DNA: TGCGCCAGCATAAGGACCCCCGGGTGGAATGAGCAGTTCTTC
V gene: TRBV5-1
clone size: -
D gene: -
J gene: TRBJ2-1

CDR3 protein: CASSLPRATQRAQQETQYF
CDR3 DNA: TGTGCCAGCAGCCTCCCCCGGGCGACCCAGCGGGCTCAACAAGAGACCCAGTACTTC
V gene: TRBV7-6
clone size: -
D gene: -
J gene: TRBJ2-5

CDR3 protein: CASSQPSNSYSNQPQHF
CDR3 DNA: TGCGCCAGCAGTCAACCGTCCAATTCTTATAGCAATCAGCCCCAGCATTTT
V gene: TRBV23-1
clone size: few
D gene: -
J gene: TRBJ1-5